Below, 3 T cell receptor beta chains from the same sample are listed, as sequenced in a study of radiation and T cells in renal cell carcinoma. This table comes from immunoSEQ multiplex PCR, and its TCRdb copy is limited to in-frame clones, with some not included. The repertoire has about 34,000 clones, over 70% of them found once; the top ten carry roughly 30%. The time point here: blood 4 weeks post-SBRT, at nephrectomy. As for treatment: 15 Gy SBRT to primary tumor, nephrectomy 4 weeks later. The sample in question was blood, obtained from a patient whose treatment included radiotherapy and nephrectomy. The receptor set was obtained from a man in his fifties or sixties with renal cell carcinoma.

The chain links TRBV7-3 to TRBJ2-6, with a tentative D call TRBD2 (5 bases). The germline CDR1 and CDR2 sequences are SGHTA and FQGTGA. This CDR3 is 16 amino acids long. The V end was cut by 2 bases, the J end by 0 bases, with 8 bases between. DNA for the CDR3: TGTGCCAGCAGCTTATCGGCGGGCTCTGGGGCCAACGTCCTGACTTTC. Amino acid sequence: CASSLSAGSGANVLTF.

In its sample, this clone was seen a few times. The chain employs TRBV5-6 and TRBJ2-1; possibly TRBD2 for D (6 bases). CDR1 is SGHDT, CDR2 YYEEEE, per germline. V was trimmed by 4 bases and J by 4 bases, leaving 9 bases between them. The CDR3 contains 13 residues. CDR3 nucleotide sequence: TGTGCCAGCAGCCCTAGCGTTTACAATGAGCAGTTCTTC. The encoded protein is CASSPSVYNEQFF.

This clone was seen just once. The gene calls are TRBV2 and TRBJ2-4, with TRBD1 identical over 9 bases. The V segment lost 6 bases and the J segment 3 bases; nucleotides outside the gene matches: 6. CDR1 and CDR2 from the germline V gene are SNHLY and FYNNEI. The CDR3 consists of 15 residues. The CDR3 sequence is CASREGTGFKNIQYF. The CDR3 nucleotides read TGTGCCAGCAGGGAGGGGACAGGGTTCAAAAACATTCAGTACTTC. Looking up the rest from reference TRBV2 and TRBJ2-4 gives the full variable domain: EPEVTQTPSHQVTQMGQEVILRCVPISNHLYFYWYRQILGQKVEFLVSFYNNEISEKSEIFDDQFSVERPDGSNFTLKIRSTKLEDSAMYFCASREGTGFKNIQYFGAGTRLSVL.